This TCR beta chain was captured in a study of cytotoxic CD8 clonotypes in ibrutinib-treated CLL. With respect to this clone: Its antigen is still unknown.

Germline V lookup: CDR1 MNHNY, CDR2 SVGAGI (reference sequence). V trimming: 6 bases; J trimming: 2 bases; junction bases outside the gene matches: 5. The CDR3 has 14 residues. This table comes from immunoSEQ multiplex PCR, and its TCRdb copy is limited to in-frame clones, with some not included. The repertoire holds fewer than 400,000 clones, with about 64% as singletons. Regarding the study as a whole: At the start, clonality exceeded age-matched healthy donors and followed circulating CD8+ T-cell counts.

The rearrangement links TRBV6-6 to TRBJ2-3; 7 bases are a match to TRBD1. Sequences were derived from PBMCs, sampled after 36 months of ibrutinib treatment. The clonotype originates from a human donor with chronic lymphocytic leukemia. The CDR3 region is CASSRQGITDTQYF. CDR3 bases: TGTGCCAGCAGCCGACAGGGTATCACAGATACGCAGTATTTT.